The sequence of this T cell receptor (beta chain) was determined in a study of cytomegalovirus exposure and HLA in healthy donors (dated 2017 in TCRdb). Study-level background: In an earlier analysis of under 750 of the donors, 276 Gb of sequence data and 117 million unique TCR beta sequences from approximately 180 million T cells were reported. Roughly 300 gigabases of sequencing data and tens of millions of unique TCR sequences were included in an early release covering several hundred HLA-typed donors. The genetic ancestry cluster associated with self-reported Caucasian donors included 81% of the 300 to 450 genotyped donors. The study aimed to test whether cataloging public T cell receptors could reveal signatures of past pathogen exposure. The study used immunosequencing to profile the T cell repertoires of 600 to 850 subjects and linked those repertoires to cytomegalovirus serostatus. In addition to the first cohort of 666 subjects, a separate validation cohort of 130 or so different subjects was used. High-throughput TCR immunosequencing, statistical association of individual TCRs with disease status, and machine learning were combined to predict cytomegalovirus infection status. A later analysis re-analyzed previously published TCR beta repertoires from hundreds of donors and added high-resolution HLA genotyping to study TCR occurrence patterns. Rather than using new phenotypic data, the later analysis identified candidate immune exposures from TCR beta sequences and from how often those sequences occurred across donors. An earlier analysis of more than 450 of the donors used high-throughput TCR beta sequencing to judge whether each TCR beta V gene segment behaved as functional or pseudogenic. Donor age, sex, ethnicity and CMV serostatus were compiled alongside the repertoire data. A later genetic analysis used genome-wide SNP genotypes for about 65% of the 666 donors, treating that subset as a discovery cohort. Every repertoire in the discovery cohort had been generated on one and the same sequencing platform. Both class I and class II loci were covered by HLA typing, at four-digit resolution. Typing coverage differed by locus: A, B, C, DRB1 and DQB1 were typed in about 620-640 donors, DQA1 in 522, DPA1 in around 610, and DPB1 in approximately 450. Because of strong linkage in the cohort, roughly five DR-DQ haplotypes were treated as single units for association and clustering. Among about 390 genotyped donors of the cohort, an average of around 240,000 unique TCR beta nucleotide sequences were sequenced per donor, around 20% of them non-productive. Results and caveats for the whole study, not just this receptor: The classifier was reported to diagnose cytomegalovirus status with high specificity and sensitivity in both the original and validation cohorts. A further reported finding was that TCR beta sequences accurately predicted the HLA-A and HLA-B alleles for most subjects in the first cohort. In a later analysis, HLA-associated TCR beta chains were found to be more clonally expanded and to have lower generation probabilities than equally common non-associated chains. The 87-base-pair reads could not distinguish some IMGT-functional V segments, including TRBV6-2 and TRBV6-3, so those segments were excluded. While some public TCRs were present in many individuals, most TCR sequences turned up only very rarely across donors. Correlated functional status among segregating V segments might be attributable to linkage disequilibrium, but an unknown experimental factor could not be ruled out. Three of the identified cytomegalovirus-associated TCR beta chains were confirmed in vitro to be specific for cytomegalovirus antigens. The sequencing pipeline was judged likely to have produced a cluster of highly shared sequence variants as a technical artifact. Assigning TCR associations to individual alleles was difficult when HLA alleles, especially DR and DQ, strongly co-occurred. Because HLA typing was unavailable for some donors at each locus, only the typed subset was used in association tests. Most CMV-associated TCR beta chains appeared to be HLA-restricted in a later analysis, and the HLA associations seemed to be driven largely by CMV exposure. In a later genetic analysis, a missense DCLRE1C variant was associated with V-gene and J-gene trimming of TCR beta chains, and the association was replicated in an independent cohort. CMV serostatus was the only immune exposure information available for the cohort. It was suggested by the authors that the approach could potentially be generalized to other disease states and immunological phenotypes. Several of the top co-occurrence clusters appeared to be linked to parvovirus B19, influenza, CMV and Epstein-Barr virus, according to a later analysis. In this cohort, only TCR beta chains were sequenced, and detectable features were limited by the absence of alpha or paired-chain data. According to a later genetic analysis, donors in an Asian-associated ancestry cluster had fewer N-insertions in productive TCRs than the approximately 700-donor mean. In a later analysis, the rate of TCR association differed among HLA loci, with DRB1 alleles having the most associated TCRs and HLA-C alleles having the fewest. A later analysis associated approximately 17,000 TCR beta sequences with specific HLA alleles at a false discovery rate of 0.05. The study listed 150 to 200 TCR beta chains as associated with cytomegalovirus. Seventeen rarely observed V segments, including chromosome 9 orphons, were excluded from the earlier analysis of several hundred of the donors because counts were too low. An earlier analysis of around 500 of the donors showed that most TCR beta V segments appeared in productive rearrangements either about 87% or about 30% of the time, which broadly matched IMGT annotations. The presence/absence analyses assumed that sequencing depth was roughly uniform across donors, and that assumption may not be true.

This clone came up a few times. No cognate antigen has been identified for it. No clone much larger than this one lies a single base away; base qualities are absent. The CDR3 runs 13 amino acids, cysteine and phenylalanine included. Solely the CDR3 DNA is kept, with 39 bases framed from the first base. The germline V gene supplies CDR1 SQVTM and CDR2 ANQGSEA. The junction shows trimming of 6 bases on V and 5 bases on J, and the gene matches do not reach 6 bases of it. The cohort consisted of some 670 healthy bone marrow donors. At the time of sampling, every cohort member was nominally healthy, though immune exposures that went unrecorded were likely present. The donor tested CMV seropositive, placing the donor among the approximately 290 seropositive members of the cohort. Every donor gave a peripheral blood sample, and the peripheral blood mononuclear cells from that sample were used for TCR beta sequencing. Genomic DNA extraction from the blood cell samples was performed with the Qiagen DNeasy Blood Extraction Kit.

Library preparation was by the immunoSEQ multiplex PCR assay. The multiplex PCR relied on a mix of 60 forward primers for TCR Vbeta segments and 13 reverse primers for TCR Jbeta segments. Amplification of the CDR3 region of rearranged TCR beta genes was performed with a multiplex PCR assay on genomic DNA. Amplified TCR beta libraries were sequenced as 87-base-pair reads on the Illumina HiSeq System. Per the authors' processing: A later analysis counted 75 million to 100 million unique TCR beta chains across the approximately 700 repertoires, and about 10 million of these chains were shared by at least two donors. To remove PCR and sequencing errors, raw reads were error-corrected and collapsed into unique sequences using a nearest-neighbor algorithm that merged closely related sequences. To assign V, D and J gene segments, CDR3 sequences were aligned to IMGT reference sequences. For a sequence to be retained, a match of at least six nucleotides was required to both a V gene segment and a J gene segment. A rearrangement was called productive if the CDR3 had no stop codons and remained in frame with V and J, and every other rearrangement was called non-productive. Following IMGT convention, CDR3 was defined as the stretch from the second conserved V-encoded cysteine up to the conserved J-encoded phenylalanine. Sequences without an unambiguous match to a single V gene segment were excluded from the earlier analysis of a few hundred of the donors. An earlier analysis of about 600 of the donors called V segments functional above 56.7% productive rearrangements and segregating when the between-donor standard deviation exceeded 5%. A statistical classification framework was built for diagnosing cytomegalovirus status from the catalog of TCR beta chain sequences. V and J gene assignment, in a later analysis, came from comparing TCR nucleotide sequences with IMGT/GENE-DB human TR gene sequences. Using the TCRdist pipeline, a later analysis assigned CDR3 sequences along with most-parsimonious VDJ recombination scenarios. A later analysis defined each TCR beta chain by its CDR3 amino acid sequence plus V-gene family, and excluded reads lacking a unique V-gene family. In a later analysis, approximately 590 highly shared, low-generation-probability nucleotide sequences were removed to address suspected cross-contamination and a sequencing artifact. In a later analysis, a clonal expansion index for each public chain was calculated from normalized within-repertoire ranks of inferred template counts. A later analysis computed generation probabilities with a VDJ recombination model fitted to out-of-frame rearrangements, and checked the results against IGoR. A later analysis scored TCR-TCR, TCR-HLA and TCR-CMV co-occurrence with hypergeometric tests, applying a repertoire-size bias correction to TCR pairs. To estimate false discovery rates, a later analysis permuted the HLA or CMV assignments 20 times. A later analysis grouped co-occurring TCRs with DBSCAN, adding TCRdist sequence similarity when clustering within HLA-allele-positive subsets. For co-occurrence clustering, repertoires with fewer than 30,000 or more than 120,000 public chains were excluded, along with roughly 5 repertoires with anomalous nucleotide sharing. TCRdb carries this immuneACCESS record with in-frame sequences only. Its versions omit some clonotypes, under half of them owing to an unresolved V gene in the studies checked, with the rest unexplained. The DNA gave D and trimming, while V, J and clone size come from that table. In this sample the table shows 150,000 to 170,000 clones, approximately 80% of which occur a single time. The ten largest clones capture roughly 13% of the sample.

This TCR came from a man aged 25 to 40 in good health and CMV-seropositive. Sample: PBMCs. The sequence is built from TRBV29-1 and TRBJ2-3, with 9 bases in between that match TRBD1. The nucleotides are TGCAGCGTGCGGACAGGGGCGGGAGATACGCAGTATTTT. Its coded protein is CSVRTGAGDTQYF.